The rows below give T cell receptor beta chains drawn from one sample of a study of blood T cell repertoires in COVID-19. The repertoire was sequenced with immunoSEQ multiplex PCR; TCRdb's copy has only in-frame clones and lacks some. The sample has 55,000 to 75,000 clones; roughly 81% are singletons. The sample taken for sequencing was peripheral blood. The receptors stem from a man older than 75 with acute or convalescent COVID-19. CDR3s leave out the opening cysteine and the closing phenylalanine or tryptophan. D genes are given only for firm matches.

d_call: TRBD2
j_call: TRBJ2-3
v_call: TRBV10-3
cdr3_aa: AISPGTRDQYSTDTQY

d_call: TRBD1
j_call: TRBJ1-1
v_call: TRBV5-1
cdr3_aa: ASNRQGNTEAF

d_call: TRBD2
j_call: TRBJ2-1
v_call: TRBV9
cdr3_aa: ASPTGLASPGHEQF

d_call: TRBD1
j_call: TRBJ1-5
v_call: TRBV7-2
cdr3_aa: ASSSRTGRDQPQH

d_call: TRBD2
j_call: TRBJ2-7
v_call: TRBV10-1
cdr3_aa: ATPDPPAGGLYEQY

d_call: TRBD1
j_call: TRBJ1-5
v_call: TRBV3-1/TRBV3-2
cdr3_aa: ASSPDRDWQPQH

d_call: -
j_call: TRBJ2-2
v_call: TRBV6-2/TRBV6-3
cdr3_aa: ASSYRRRTNTGELF

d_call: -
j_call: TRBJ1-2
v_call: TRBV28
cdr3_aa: ASRLQGIFT

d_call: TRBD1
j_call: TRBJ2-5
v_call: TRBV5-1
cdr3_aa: ASSLSGQGRETQY

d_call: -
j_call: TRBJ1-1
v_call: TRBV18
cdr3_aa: ASSPPQGGSDTEAF

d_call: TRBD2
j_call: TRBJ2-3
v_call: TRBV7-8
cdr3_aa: ASSSWTSGTDTQY

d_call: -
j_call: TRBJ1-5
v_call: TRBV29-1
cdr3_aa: SVRDSNQPQH

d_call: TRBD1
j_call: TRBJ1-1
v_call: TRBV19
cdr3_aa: ASSLTGGTEAF

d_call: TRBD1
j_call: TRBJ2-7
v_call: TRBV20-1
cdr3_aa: SATDSGQVAYEQY

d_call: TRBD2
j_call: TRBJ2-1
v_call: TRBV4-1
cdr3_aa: ASRRFSGIYNEQF

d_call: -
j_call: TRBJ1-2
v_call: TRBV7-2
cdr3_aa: ASSYERVYGYT

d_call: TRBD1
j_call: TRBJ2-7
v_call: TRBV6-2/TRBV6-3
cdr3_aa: ASSGGQSFYEQY

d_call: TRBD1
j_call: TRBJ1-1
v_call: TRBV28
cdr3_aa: ASSPQGAKNTEAF

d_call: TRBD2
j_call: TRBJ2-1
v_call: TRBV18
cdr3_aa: ASSPGTSGYNEQF

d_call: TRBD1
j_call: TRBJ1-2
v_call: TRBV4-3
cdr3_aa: ASSQGMGQDYYGYT

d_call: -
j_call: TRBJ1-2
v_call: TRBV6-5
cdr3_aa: ASSLGLVGGYT

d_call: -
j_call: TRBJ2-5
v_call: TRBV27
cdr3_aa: ASSPGWRGETQY

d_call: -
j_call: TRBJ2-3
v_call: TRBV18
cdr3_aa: ASSPGGDLSDTQY

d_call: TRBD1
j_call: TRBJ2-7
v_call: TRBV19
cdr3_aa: ASSMRDRGNEQY

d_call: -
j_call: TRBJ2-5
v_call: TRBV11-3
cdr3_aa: ASSSQETQY

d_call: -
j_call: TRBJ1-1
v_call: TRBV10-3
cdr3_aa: AIKLALMNTEAF

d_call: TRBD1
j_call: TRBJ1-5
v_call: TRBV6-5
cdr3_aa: ASRDTGGPNQPQH

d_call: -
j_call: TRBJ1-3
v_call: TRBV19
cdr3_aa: ASSTTLGGAGNTIY